This T cell receptor beta chain was obtained from a study of T cell responses to AZD1222 COVID-19 vaccine. TCRdb keeps only in-frame clones here, not all; method: immunoSEQ multiplex PCR. The data contain fewer than 200,000 clones, 75% to 90% of them singletons. On this clone: Its antigen is not known.

Whole-study findings and limits: The span of vaccine-associated CD4 TCRs extended across spike, with dominance at 160-218 and 743-854. Baseline antibody screening turned up just six seropositive AZD1222 recipients.

The CDR3 runs to 17 residues. The receptor comes from an adult in good health. Specimen: peripheral blood, collected on day 0 of AZD1222 vaccination. This rearrangement joins TRBV21-1 to TRBJ2-5; the table gives TRBD2 as D, unverified against the DNA. TRBV21-1 is shown as a pseudogene. CDR3 DNA sequence: TGTGCCAGCAGCAAAGCGCCCCTAGCGGGGGATAAAGAGACCCAGTACTTC. Amino acids: CASSKAPLAGDKETQYF.